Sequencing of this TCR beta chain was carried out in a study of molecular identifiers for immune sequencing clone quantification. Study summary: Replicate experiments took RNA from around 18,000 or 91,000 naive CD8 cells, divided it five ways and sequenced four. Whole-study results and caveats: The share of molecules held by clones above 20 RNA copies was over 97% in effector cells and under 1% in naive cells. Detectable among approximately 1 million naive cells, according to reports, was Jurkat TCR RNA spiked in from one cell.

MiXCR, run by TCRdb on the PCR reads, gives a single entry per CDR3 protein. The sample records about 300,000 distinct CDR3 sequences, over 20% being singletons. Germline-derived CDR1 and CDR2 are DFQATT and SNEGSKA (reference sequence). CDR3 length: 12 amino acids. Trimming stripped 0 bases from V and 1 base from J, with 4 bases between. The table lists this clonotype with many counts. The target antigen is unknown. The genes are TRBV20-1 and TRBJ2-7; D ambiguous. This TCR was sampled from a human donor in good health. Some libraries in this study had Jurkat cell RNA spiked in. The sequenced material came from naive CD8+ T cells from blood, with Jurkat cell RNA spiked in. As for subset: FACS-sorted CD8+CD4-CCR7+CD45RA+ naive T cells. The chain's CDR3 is CSARDRSYEQYF. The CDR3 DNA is TGCAGTGCTAGAGATCGATCCTACGAGCAGTACTTC.